This T cell receptor beta chain was retrieved from a study of beta chain features in type 1 diabetes. Overall study context: Investigators examined around 98 million sorted cells across all samples. Study-level points and caveats: In every one of the four CD4+ subsets, TCRB CDR3s were moderately but significantly shorter in Type 1 diabetes patients. The naive, central memory and Treg TCRB repertoires of patients appeared to be more similar to one another than those of healthy donors. Unsettled here was the matter of whether HLA type influences TCRB rearrangement.

Sequenced material consisted of expressed TCRB transcripts (all of the isolated RNA was reverse transcribed). Here immunoSEQ multiplex PCR was the method, and the copy in TCRdb shows in-frame clones only, minus some. The sample carries under 400,000 clones, around 12% recorded once. This clone has more than one count but fewer than ten. Its antigen is unknown. The germline V and J ends were trimmed by 7 bases and 0 bases, with 6 bases remaining between them. The CDR3 sequence is 12 residues long. CDR1 and CDR2 from the germline V gene are MDHEN and SYDVKM. Sequenced: naive CD4+ T cells from blood. J is TRBJ2-5 and V is TRBV28; D unresolved. The source of this sequence is a woman between 18 and 30 years old with type 1 diabetes. CDR3 sequence: CASTRNQETQYF. The CDR3 bases are TGTGCCAGCACCAGGAACCAAGAGACCCAGTACTTC.